This paragraph reports one TCR beta chain. Antigen: not known. The data belong to a study of T cell responses to AZD1222 COVID-19 vaccine. Findings and caveats of the study: Nearly half of spike-specific TCRs reportedly target unmutated variant regions. The CD4 TCRs associated with vaccination extended across spike and predominated at 160-218 and 743-854. Only a handful of people who got AZD1222 tested seropositive at baseline. Clonal diversity may have been underestimated in mostly white British donors.

The data were produced by immunoSEQ multiplex PCR, yet TCRdb's version contains in-frame clones alone and is incomplete. The sample has some 120,000 clones; about 90% are singletons. The CDR3 extends over 14 amino acids. The V and J ends lost 5 bases and 1 base, in that order; junction bases with no gene match: 5. The germline CDR1 and CDR2 sequences are MGHRA and YSYEKL. Here the sequenced sample was peripheral blood, taken on day 0 of AZD1222 vaccination. The source is an adult in good health. V usage is TRBV4-1 and J usage is TRBJ2-7; 7 bases are a match to TRBD1. The CDR3 spells CASSYRDSSYEQYF. The CDR3 region has the DNA TGCGCCAGCAGCTACCGGGACAGTTCCTACGAGCAGTACTTC.